The rows below give T cell receptor beta chains drawn from one sample of a study of blood T cell repertoires in COVID-19. The protocol was immunoSEQ multiplex PCR, while the TCRdb copy is restricted to in-frame clones and leaves out a portion. The top ten clones hold less than 3.5% of a sample with about 160,000 clones, 80% to 85% of them seen once. Sequencing was performed on peripheral blood. The receptors originated from a woman aged 55-70 years with acute or convalescent COVID-19. CDR3s include the opening cysteine and the closing phenylalanine or tryptophan. Each record gives: J gene, V gene, clone size, D gene, CDR3 DNA, CDR3 protein. The D gene is left open where the match is weak. Expanded clones are given a class, and other clones once, few, many or no size at all.

J gene: TRBJ1-4
V gene: TRBV29-1
clone size: -
D gene: -
CDR3 DNA: TGCAGCGCCCTAAAGGGGTCGGCAACTAATGAAAAACTGTTTTTT
CDR3 protein: CSALKGSATNEKLFF

J gene: TRBJ1-1
V gene: TRBV3-1/TRBV3-2
clone size: -
D gene: -
CDR3 DNA: TGTGCCAGCAACTCAGGGAACACTGAAGCTTTCTTT
CDR3 protein: CASNSGNTEAFF

J gene: TRBJ2-7
V gene: TRBV4-2
clone size: once
D gene: TRBD2
CDR3 DNA: TGTGCCAGCAGCCAAGGTTTTAGCGGGAACTACGAGCAGTACTTC
CDR3 protein: CASSQGFSGNYEQYF

J gene: TRBJ2-7
V gene: TRBV28
clone size: -
D gene: TRBD1
CDR3 DNA: TGTGCCAGCAGTTTATGGGGACAGGGGAGCTCCTACGAGCAGTACTTC
CDR3 protein: CASSLWGQGSSYEQYF

J gene: TRBJ2-7
V gene: TRBV6-2/TRBV6-3
clone size: few
D gene: TRBD1
CDR3 DNA: TGTGCCAGCAGTTACTCAGGGACAGGGAACCCCTACGAGCAGTACTTC
CDR3 protein: CASSYSGTGNPYEQYF

J gene: TRBJ2-6
V gene: TRBV4-1
clone size: once
D gene: -
CDR3 DNA: TGCGCCAGCAGATTTCAGTTACAGGGAAGCTCTGGGGCCAACGTCCTGACTTTC
CDR3 protein: CASRFQLQGSSGANVLTF

J gene: TRBJ1-2
V gene: TRBV3-1/TRBV3-2
clone size: -
D gene: TRBD1
CDR3 DNA: TGTGCCAGCAGCCGTTCCGGGCAGGGGGCTTATGGCTACACCTTC
CDR3 protein: CASSRSGQGAYGYTF

J gene: TRBJ2-3
V gene: TRBV3-1/TRBV3-2
clone size: -
D gene: TRBD2
CDR3 DNA: TGTGCCAGCAGCCAAGATCCCAGCGGGGGGGCTATAGATACGCAGTATTTT
CDR3 protein: CASSQDPSGGAIDTQYF

J gene: TRBJ1-2
V gene: TRBV29-1
clone size: -
D gene: TRBD1
CDR3 DNA: TGCAGCGTTGTGTCGGGACAGATTAACTATGGCTACACCTTC
CDR3 protein: CSVVSGQINYGYTF

J gene: TRBJ1-3
V gene: TRBV5-6
clone size: -
D gene: -
CDR3 DNA: TGTGCCAGCAGCCCAGGCTGGGTGGCTGGAAACACCATATATTTT
CDR3 protein: CASSPGWVAGNTIYF

J gene: TRBJ1-5
V gene: TRBV3-1/TRBV3-2
clone size: -
D gene: TRBD1
CDR3 DNA: TGTGCCAGCAGCCAAGATGGAACAGGGGGAGATCAGCCCCAGCATTTT
CDR3 protein: CASSQDGTGGDQPQHF

J gene: TRBJ1-1
V gene: TRBV7-2
clone size: -
D gene: -
CDR3 DNA: TGTGCCAGCAGCTCTCCGAGCGGTGTTACGGCTGAAGCTTTCTTT
CDR3 protein: CASSSPSGVTAEAFF

J gene: TRBJ2-1
V gene: TRBV3-1/TRBV3-2
clone size: -
D gene: -
CDR3 DNA: TGTGCCAGCAGCGCCAACACCGTCAATGGGCACTCCTACAATGAGCAGTTCTTC
CDR3 protein: CASSANTVNGHSYNEQFF

J gene: TRBJ2-3
V gene: TRBV11-2
clone size: -
D gene: -
CDR3 DNA: TGTGCCAGCAGCCCCGGCGGGGAGGGGGGCACAGATACGCAGTATTTT
CDR3 protein: CASSPGGEGGTDTQYF

J gene: TRBJ2-1
V gene: TRBV5-1
clone size: -
D gene: -
CDR3 DNA: TGCGCCAGCAGCTTGGGGAGCCACGTGCAGTTCTTC
CDR3 protein: CASSLGSHVQFF

J gene: TRBJ2-7
V gene: TRBV5-1
clone size: -
D gene: -
CDR3 DNA: TGCGCCAGCAGCTTGGTAGAGTCCTCCTACGAGCAGTACTTC
CDR3 protein: CASSLVESSYEQYF

J gene: TRBJ1-2
V gene: TRBV10-3
clone size: -
D gene: TRBD1
CDR3 DNA: TGTGCCATCAGTGAGGCCCCGGGGACAGGGGGTTATGGCTACACCTTC
CDR3 protein: CAISEAPGTGGYGYTF

J gene: TRBJ2-2
V gene: TRBV7-6
clone size: -
D gene: TRBD2
CDR3 DNA: TGTGCCAGCAGCTTAGCTCGCGGGGGGGGGCCCGGGGAGCTGTTTTTT
CDR3 protein: CASSLARGGGPGELFF

J gene: TRBJ2-1
V gene: TRBV6-5
clone size: -
D gene: TRBD2
CDR3 DNA: TGTGCCAGCAAACGGACTAGCGATGAGCAGTTCTTC
CDR3 protein: CASKRTSDEQFF

J gene: TRBJ2-7
V gene: TRBV19
clone size: -
D gene: TRBD1
CDR3 DNA: TGTGCCAGTAGTACTTCCGGGACAGGGGCGTGGGAGCAGTACTTC
CDR3 protein: CASSTSGTGAWEQYF

J gene: TRBJ1-2
V gene: TRBV5-8
clone size: -
D gene: -
CDR3 DNA: TGTGCCAGCAGCTTGGTGGGAGCTAACTATGGCTACACCTTC
CDR3 protein: CASSLVGANYGYTF

J gene: TRBJ1-2
V gene: TRBV15
clone size: -
D gene: -
CDR3 DNA: TGTGCCACGAGCTGGGGGCCCGATGGCTACACCTTC
CDR3 protein: CATSWGPDGYTF

J gene: TRBJ2-7
V gene: TRBV6-5
clone size: once
D gene: -
CDR3 DNA: TGTGCCAGCAGTTACTCTAGCTCCTACGAGCAGTACTTC
CDR3 protein: CASSYSSSYEQYF

J gene: TRBJ1-1
V gene: TRBV2
clone size: -
D gene: -
CDR3 DNA: TGTGCCAGCAGGGTAGGGGCGAAAACTGAAGCTTTCTTT
CDR3 protein: CASRVGAKTEAFF